Following are 5 T cell receptor beta chains from one sample sequenced in a study of blood T cell repertoires in COVID-19. Clones were read by immunoSEQ multiplex PCR, and TCRdb kept only the in-frame ones, dropping some. The sample lists under 250,000 clones, around 86% occurring once. Sequenced input: peripheral blood. The receptors come from a man aged 55 to 69 who had recovered from COVID-19.

This rearrangement joins TRBV5-1 to TRBJ2-3, with TRBD1 matching over 7 bases. The trim removed 3 bases at V and 0 bases at J, leaving 10 bases unmatched. Germline V gene lookup returns CDR1 SGHRS and CDR2 YFSETQ. This CDR3 contains 17 residues. The CDR3 nucleotides read TGCGCCAGCAGCTCGAGGGGTCAGGGGGTTAGCACAGATACGCAGTATTTT. Translation: CASSSRGQGVSTDTQYF.

The chain links TRBV7-2 to TRBJ2-1; 9 bases are shared with TRBD1. Trimming cost V 7 bases and J 5 bases; bases outside gene matches: 12. This CDR3 region has 16 residues. Germline CDR1 SGHTA, CDR2 FQGNSA. The CDR3 reads CASTSRRTGVHNEQFF. CDR3 nucleotides: TGTGCCAGCACCTCCCGAAGGACAGGGGTCCACAATGAGCAGTTCTTC.

The chain employs TRBV5-1 and TRBJ1-1; D gene unclear. In germline, CDR1 is SGHRS, CDR2 YFSETQ. This CDR3 has 12 residues. With 2 bases removed from V and 7 bases from J, the gap between germline ends came to 9 bases. CDR3 coding DNA: TGCGCCAGCAGCTTCAGTGGTATTGAAGCTTTCTTT. Encoded protein: CASSFSGIEAFF.

The gene calls are TRBV5-1 and TRBJ2-3; 7 positions match TRBD2. Germline trimming cut 0 bases from V and 4 bases from J; bases unmatched to any gene: 5. The CDR3 has 15 amino acids. Germline CDR1 SGHRS, CDR2 YFSETQ. The CDR3 coding sequence is TGCGCCAGCAGCTTGGCGGGGGGACCAGCAGATACGCAGTATTTT. This gives the protein CASSLAGGPADTQYF.

The CDR3 region has the DNA TGTGCCAGCAGCCCCTCGCCCAGAGCCAAAAACATTCAGTACTTC. Its translation is CASSPSPRAKNIQYF. The chain couples TRBV6-5 to TRBJ2-4; D unclear. Germline CDR1 reads MNHEY; CDR2 reads SVGAGI. The CDR3 spans 15 residues. V gave up 6 bases and J gave up 0 bases, with 12 bases separating them.